This T cell receptor beta chain was obtained from a study of cytomegalovirus exposure and HLA in healthy donors. For the study at large: Most donors, 70% to 85% of more than 300 genotyped, fell in the Caucasian-associated ancestry cluster.

Turning to this clone: Its matching antigen is unknown.

Whole-study findings and limits: Among immune exposure information, only CMV serostatus was available. For most TCR beta V segments, an earlier analysis put the productive rate at about 87% or about 30% of the time.

CDR1 GTSNPN and CDR2 SVGIG come from the germline V gene (reference sequence). The CDR3 is 18 residues long. Germline trimming cut 0 bases from V and 4 bases from J; bases unmatched to any gene: 13. The PCR was carried out with 60 Vbeta primers and 13 Jbeta primers. Per the original methods: Around 10 million of the roughly 80 million unique TCR beta chains counted in a later analysis were shared. Data came from immunoSEQ multiplex PCR; TCRdb stores just in-frame clones and leaves some out. That table furnishes V, J and clone size, whereas the DNA furnished D and trimming. The top ten hold roughly 0.82% of the sample, which has about 110,000 clones, more than 65% seen once.

The receptor's source is a woman in her twenties or thirties in good health and CMV-seronegative. This rearrangement joins TRBV30 to TRBJ2-1, with 9 bases aligning to TRBD2. Sequencing input: PBMCs. The CDR3 DNA is TGTGCCTGGAGTGTACAAAAGTTTAGCGGGAGATCTTACAATGAGCAGTTCTTC. The encoded protein is CAWSVQKFSGRSYNEQFF.